The sequence of this T cell receptor (beta chain) was determined in a study of Tregs in tolerant kidney transplant recipients. Sequenced by immunoSEQ multiplex PCR; TCRdb stores in-frame clones only, minus some. The sample carries about 64,000 clones, 95% to 98% recorded once. Trimming took 0 bases from V and 8 from J, leaving 10 bases between them. The CDR3 has 14 amino acids. Germline CDR1 is MNHNS and CDR2 is SASEGT. Thawed PBMCs were rested overnight at 37°C with around 180 IU/ml IL-2 before regulatory T cell sorting. The genes are TRBV6-1 and TRBJ1-4; TRBD1 might be the D (6 bases). The input for sequencing was Tregs from blood, taken before the transplant. The receptor's source is a human donor who received a combined kidney and bone marrow transplant. The CDR3 region has the DNA TGTGCCAGCAGTGAAGCAGGGGGTTGGGAAAAACTGTTTTTT. Translated: CASSEAGGWEKLFF.